This T cell receptor (beta chain) came from a study of OX40 agonist ivuxolimab in advanced cancers. General study results and limits: CD8+ T cells showed, on average, more clonal expansion than CD4+ cells. Individuals who were partial responders at 0.1-3.0 mg/kg had clonal expansion that ranked among the lowest.

Patients who had autoimmune disease history or got systemic immunosuppression were left out. On this clone: What it binds is unknown.

Generated by immunoSEQ multiplex PCR, the TCRdb table keeps only in-frame clones and is missing some. The sample holds around 26,000 clones, about 74% seen once. This clonotype was obtained from an adult with an advanced solid tumor such as melanoma, head and neck, liver or kidney cancer. Sequencing was performed on CD4+ or CD8+ T cells sorted from blood, taken in a trial of the OX40 agonist ivuxolimab.

CDR3 nucleotides: TGTGCCAGCAGCCGCCCGGGTCCTGGGGCCGGGGAGCTGTTTTTT. As protein: CASSRPGPGAGELFF. The J gene is TRBJ2-2, the V gene TRBV6-5; D is undetermined. Per germline, CDR1 MNHEY and CDR2 SVGAGI. This CDR3 region has 15 residues. Trimming took off 6 bases at V and 6 bases at J, with 17 bases between the two ends.